This T cell receptor (beta chain) was sequenced in a study of cytomegalovirus exposure and HLA in healthy donors. The PCR made use of 60 Vbeta and 13 Jbeta primers. Only in-frame clones appear in the TCRdb table, and some are missing; sequencing was by immunoSEQ multiplex PCR. Among approximately 200,000 clones listed, roughly 85% were seen once. CDR1 is SGHTA and CDR2 is FQGNSA in the germline V gene. The V end lost 1 base, the J end lost 9 bases, and 6 bases lay between the germline ends. The length of the CDR3 is 11 residues. This clone was seen more than once but under ten times. This TCR was sampled from a woman between 45 and 60 years old in good health and CMV-seronegative. This chain connects TRBV7-2 to TRBJ1-2, with D unresolved. The specimen was PBMCs. CDR3 nucleotide sequence: TGTGCCAGCAGCTTAGATCAAAGCTACACCTTC. It encodes CASSLDQSYTF.